This T cell receptor (beta chain) was identified during a study of cytotoxic CD8 clonotypes in ibrutinib-treated CLL (dated by TCRdb to 2020 to 2023). Regarding the complete study: In this cohort, some 16 patients were treatment-naive and more than 9 were relapsed/refractory, while around 17 had unmutated IGHV. Samples at response were collected after a median of roughly 13 months of treatment, with a range of about 6 to 36 months. Partial responses were observed in about 24 patients and complete responses in 2; after a median follow-up of 68 months, remission was maintained in 14 patients and progression was observed in some 12. Of the 86 participants in the trial, about two dozen had longitudinal samples available. On average, each sample yielded about 250,000 productive templates and 80,000 to 95,000 productive rearrangements. All remission and progressive disease samples were collected while patients were still receiving ibrutinib. Cryopreserved peripheral blood mononuclear cells were obtained before treatment, at response, and at either sustained remission or disease progression. Here is what the overall study found, with its caveats: Clonality rose at ibrutinib response, remained stable during sustained remission, and dropped back toward baseline at progression. Lymph node repertoires were not examined, and the timing of sampling was not matched between patients in sustained remission and those whose disease progressed. At baseline, clonality was higher than in age-matched healthy donors and showed a strong correlation with circulating CD8+ T-cell counts. Public clonotypes were found to be uncommon and were observed to contract or remain stable during treatment; the increase in clonality was shown to reflect expansion of private clonotypes at ibrutinib response.

Turning to this clone: Its antigen specificity is not known. No clone much larger than this one lies a single base away; base qualities are absent.

CDR1 is given as SNHLY and CDR2 as FYNNEI, both from the germline V gene. The junction shows trimming of 4 bases on V and 6 bases on J, plus 12 bases between the germline ends. From the cysteine through the phenylalanine, the CDR3 covers 13 amino acids. Here the CDR3 DNA is all that survives: 39 bases in frame from base 1. Explained via the paper, the time point label denotes: progressive disease on ibrutinib. For TCR beta library preparation, approximately 2.2 micrograms of genomic DNA were isolated from cryopreserved PBMCs. Longitudinal blood samples from CLL patients on ibrutinib monotherapy were analyzed using high-throughput TCR beta sequencing. The patients were enrolled in a single-center, open-label phase 2 trial of ibrutinib monotherapy. Each clonotype received, on average, 10x coverage in deep resolution sequencing performed on a MiSeq, where the target depth lay between 1 in 1 million and 1 in 200,000 T cells. The immunoSEQ hsTCRB Kit was used to generate the TCR beta libraries. As for how the authors treated the data: The data were analyzed with ImmunoSEQ Analyzer and ImmunoSEQ Data Assistant, and V, D and J gene assignments followed IMGT definitions. Clonality, with values ranging from 0 to 1, was calculated as one minus the normalized Shannon entropy of productive rearrangement frequencies. Public clonotype analysis was restricted to overrepresented clonotypes comprising at least 0.05% of each patient's repertoire. Some 12 age-matched healthy donor repertoires from immuneACCESS served as clonality controls. TCRdb carries this immuneACCESS record with in-frame sequences only. Its versions omit some clonotypes, under half of them owing to an unresolved V gene in the studies checked, with the rest unexplained. That table gives V, J and clone size, and the DNA gave D and trimming. This sample is represented by about 270,000 clones; about 72% of them were singletons. The ten most abundant clones make up roughly 6% of the sample.

The chain links TRBV2 with TRBJ1-2, with TRBD1 tentatively as D gene (5 bases match). The specimen comprised PBMCs, sampled at disease progression, from a patient treated with ibrutinib. The TCR sequence derives from a human donor with chronic lymphocytic leukemia. The CDR3 region reads CASSGRPGNGYTF. Here is the DNA: TGTGCCAGCAGTGGTAGGCCAGGGAATGGCTACACCTTC.